These 32 T cell receptor beta chains originate from one sample sequenced in a study of cytomegalovirus exposure and HLA in healthy donors. The method was immunoSEQ multiplex PCR; TCRdb's version includes in-frame clones alone and lacks a portion of them. The sample lists some 190,000 clones, 86% occurring once. The specimen sequenced was PBMCs. Source of these receptors: a man aged 25 to 40 in good health and CMV-seropositive.

The chain uses TRBV19 and TRBJ2-1; D remains unclear. CDR1 and CDR2 from the germline V gene are LNHDA and SQIVND (reference sequence). The V gene lost 5 bases and the J gene lost 6 bases, with 17 bases spanning the gap. The CDR3 extends over 15 amino acids. This chain's CDR3 is CASSPRGSLGNEQFF. The CDR3 bases are TGTGCCAGTAGTCCCCGTGGTAGCCTGGGCAATGAGCAGTTCTTC.

The chain employs TRBV11-3 and TRBJ2-7; no firm D call. CDR3 length equals 14 residues. Trimming shortened V by 7 bases and J by 0 bases, and 13 bases separated the two germline ends. From germline, CDR1 is SGHNT and CDR2 YENEEA. In DNA form, the CDR3 reads TGTGCCAGCAAGAAAGACGGCAACTCCTACGAGCAGTACTTC. This gives the protein CASKKDGNSYEQYF.

In DNA, the CDR3 is TGTGCCAGCAGTTACTTTGGGGGGGAAACTGAAGCTTTCTTT. Protein: CASSYFGGETEAFF. This chain links TRBV6-5 with TRBJ1-1; a weak D match, TRBD1 (5 bases). The V end lost 1 base, the J end lost 5 bases, and 11 bases lay between the germline ends. This CDR3 spans 14 amino acids. In germline, CDR1 is MNHEY, CDR2 SVGAGI.

The genes are TRBV6-5 and TRBJ2-3; D is uncertain. V lost 1 base to trimming and J lost 4 bases, with 6 bases between them. Germline V lookup: CDR1 MNHEY, CDR2 SVGAGI. This CDR3 comprises 13 residues. CDR3: CASSYFTSDTQYF. CDR3 DNA sequence: TGTGCCAGCAGTTACTTCACCTCAGATACGCAGTATTTT.

The J gene is TRBJ2-1, the V gene TRBV6-1, with TRBD1 identical over 7 bases. The V gene's germline CDR1 is MNHNS and CDR2 SASEGT. Unmatched junction bases numbered 2, after V lost 3 bases and J lost 6 bases. This CDR3 contains 13 residues. CDR3 nucleotides: TGTGCCAGCAGTGACCGGGACAGCAATGAGCAGTTCTTC. Protein product: CASSDRDSNEQFF.

V usage is TRBV5-1 and J usage is TRBJ1-1, with 7 bases identical to TRBD1. The CDR3 covers 14 residues. J gave up 1 base and V 3 bases, and 3 bases lay outside the gene matches. CDR1 and CDR2 (germline): SGHRS, YFSETQ. The CDR3 reads CASSWTGTNTEAFF. The CDR3 nucleotides read TGCGCCAGCAGCTGGACAGGTACGAACACTGAAGCTTTCTTT.

This rearrangement joins TRBV14 to TRBJ2-7; tentatively, D is TRBD1 or TRBD2 (5 bases each). Between the trimmed V and J ends, which lost 4 bases and 6 bases, there was a span of 16 bases. The germline CDR1 and CDR2 sequences are SGHDN and FVKESK. The CDR3 has 14 residues. CDR3 in DNA: TGTGCCAGCAGCCCGGGGCGCCTTCCCCCCGAGCAGTACTTC. Encoded protein: CASSPGRLPPEQYF.

This clone was detected a few times. The chain employs TRBV28 and TRBJ2-6; D may correspond to TRBD1 or TRBD2 (6 bases each). CDR1 is MDHEN and CDR2 is SYDVKM in the germline V gene. V lost 7 bases and J 0 bases, leaving 13 bases between the germline ends. The CDR3 loop spans 16 amino acids. This CDR3 is CASTPRGPSGANVLTF. In nucleotides, the CDR3 is TGTGCCAGCACCCCTCGGGGGCCCTCTGGGGCCAACGTCCTGACTTTC.

The chain recombines TRBV28 with TRBJ2-5, with TRBD2 matching 13 bases. With 6 bases clipped from V and 1 base from J, the junction kept 5 bases outside the gene matches. Germline V gene data show CDR1 as MDHEN and CDR2 as SYDVKM. CDR3 length: 16 residues. This CDR3 reads CASSKGLAGSQETQYF. The DNA of the CDR3 is TGTGCCAGCAGCAAGGGACTAGCGGGATCCCAAGAGACCCAGTACTTC.

The CDR3: CSVGELDRYSNQPQHF. The DNA for the CDR3 is TGCAGCGTTGGAGAGCTTGACAGGTATAGCAATCAGCCCCAGCATTTT. The chain joins TRBV29-1 to TRBJ1-5; D perhaps matches TRBD1 (6 bases). V was clipped by 4 bases and J by 0 bases, with 16 bases between them. CDR1 and CDR2 from the germline V gene are SQVTM and ANQGSEA. The CDR3 is 16 residues long.

This clone occurred a few times. The V call is TRBV6-4, the J call TRBJ2-5, with 7 bases identical to TRBD2. The CDR3 spans 15 residues. CDR1 is MRHNA, CDR2 SNTAGT, per germline. Trimming at V came to 4 bases and at J to 0 bases, leaving 5 bases not matched to a gene. The chain's CDR3 is CASSAGAGNQETQYF. CDR3 in DNA: TGTGCCAGCAGTGCTGGAGCGGGGAACCAAGAGACCCAGTACTTC.

This chain connects TRBV9 to TRBJ2-7; TRBD2 matches 7 bases. V lost 4 bases and J lost 2; bases outside the gene matches: 6. This CDR3 is built from 14 residues. From germline, CDR1 is SGDLS and CDR2 YYNGEE. The CDR3 here is CASSFGLAAYEQYF. For the CDR3, the DNA is TGTGCCAGCAGCTTTGGTCTAGCGGCCTACGAGCAGTACTTC.

The rearrangement links TRBV29-1 to TRBJ2-5; 7 nucleotides match TRBD1. CDR3 size: 16 residues. The germline gives CDR1 SQVTM, CDR2 ANQGSEA. V shed 5 bases and J 4 bases; nucleotides not matched to a gene: 16. CDR3 DNA sequence: TGCAGCGTTCTCAACCCGGGACAGCCGAGTGGAGAGACCCAGTACTTC. Translated, it gives CSVLNPGQPSGETQYF. The whole variable domain, filled in from reference TRBV29-1 and TRBJ2-5, reads SAVISQKPSRDICQRGTSLTIQCQVDSQVTMMFWYRQQPGQSLTLIATANQGSEATYESGFVIDKFPISRPNLTFSTLTVSNMSPEDSSIYLCSVLNPGQPSGETQYFGPGTRLLVL.

V and J are TRBV29-1 and TRBJ1-1; possible D gene TRBD1, 5 bases. V lost 5 bases, J lost 4 bases, and 14 bases lay in between. The CDR3 extends over 13 amino acids. Germline-derived CDR1 and CDR2 are SQVTM and ANQGSEA. The CDR3 reads CSVSRVAGTEAFF. The CDR3 coding sequence is TGCAGCGTTTCCAGGGTCGCGGGCACTGAAGCTTTCTTT.

This chain uses TRBV28 with TRBJ2-1; no clear D. Germline V gene lookup returns CDR1 MDHEN and CDR2 SYDVKM. This CDR3 comprises 11 residues. Deletions cut 8 bases from V and 7 bases from J, with 9 bases between. The CDR3 loop is CASGRWNEQFF. The CDR3 DNA is TGTGCCAGCGGTCGTTGGAATGAGCAGTTCTTC.

In its sample, this clone was seen once. The rearrangement links TRBV7-9 to TRBJ1-4, with 9 bases lining up with TRBD1. CDR1 and CDR2 from the germline V gene are SEHNR and FQNEAQ (reference sequence). The CDR3 covers 15 residues. J gave up 8 bases and V 5 bases, and 9 bases lay outside the gene matches. The CDR3 spells CASSVTGGAGEKLFF. The CDR3 DNA follows: TGTGCCAGCAGCGTAACAGGGGGCGCTGGGGAAAAACTGTTTTTT.

V is TRBV9 and J is TRBJ1-3, with D uncertain. The CDR3 covers 14 residues. Trimming removed 1 base from V and 4 bases from J, with 9 bases in between. The germline V gene encodes CDR1 SGDLS and CDR2 YYNGEE. CDR3 sequence reads: CASSVFQSGNTIYF. The CDR3 DNA reads TGTGCCAGCAGCGTATTTCAATCCGGAAACACCATATATTTT.

The chain couples TRBV18 to TRBJ2-3; possibly TRBD1 for D (5 bases). CDR1 and CDR2 from the germline V gene are KGHSH and LQKENI. The length of the CDR3 is 20 residues. Trimming shortened V by 0 bases and J by 2 bases, and 24 bases separated the two germline ends. CDR3 sequence (DNA): TGTGCCAGCTCACCACCAAGCGCACAGGCCAGATATCTTCTCACAGATACGCAGTATTTT. It yields the protein CASSPPSAQARYLLTDTQYF.

A few counts support this clone. The chain uses TRBV4-1 and TRBJ1-1; unclear D gene. Trimming took 2 bases from V and 2 from J, leaving 6 bases between them. Germline CDR1 MGHRA, CDR2 YSYEKL. CDR3 length equals 13 residues. CDR3 coding DNA: TGCGCCAGCAGCCAAACGGTTAACACTGAAGCTTTCTTT. Amino acid sequence: CASSQTVNTEAFF.

V gene TRBV9 combines with J gene TRBJ2-1, with 7 bases matching TRBD2. The CDR3 is made up of 15 amino acids. Trimming cost V 4 bases and J 4 bases; bases outside gene matches: 8. CDR1 SGDLS and CDR2 YYNGEE come from the germline V gene. The CDR3: CASSPMASGYNEQFF. DNA for the CDR3: TGTGCCAGCAGCCCCATGGCTAGCGGATACAATGAGCAGTTCTTC.

Regarding this clone: Other nucleotide sequences from this sample produce the same CDR3. V usage is TRBV9 and J usage is TRBJ1-3, with D hard to call. The V end lost 5 bases, the J end lost 0 bases, and 3 bases lay between the germline ends. The CDR3 has 12 residues. In germline, CDR1 is SGDLS, CDR2 YYNGEE. CDR3 protein: CASSGSGNTIYF. CDR3 in DNA: TGTGCCAGCAGTGGCTCTGGAAACACCATATATTTT.

The V and J genes are TRBV13 and TRBJ2-7, with 7 bases identical to TRBD2. In germline, CDR1 is PRHDT, CDR2 FYEKMQ (reference sequence). The CDR3 contains 13 residues. V lost 2 bases and J lost 3; bases outside the gene matches: 1. Written as DNA, the CDR3 is TGTGCCAGCAGCTTACGCGGGAGCTACGAGCAGTACTTC. Translating it yields CASSLRGSYEQYF.

Only a few counts were recorded for this clone. V usage is TRBV11-1 and J usage is TRBJ2-2; TRBD1 aligns across 7 bases. The CDR3 extends over 15 amino acids. Germline V gives CDR1 SGHAT, CDR2 FQDESV (reference sequence). After removal of 4 bases from V and 6 bases from J, the junction contained 8 bases not matched to a gene. CDR3 region: CASSSRQGSPGELFF. DNA for the CDR3: TGTGCCAGCAGCTCCCGACAGGGTAGTCCCGGGGAGCTGTTTTTT. Together with reference TRBV11-1 and TRBJ2-2, the CDR3 gives the full variable domain: EAEVAQSPRYKITEKSQAVAFWCDPISGHATLYWYRQILGQGPELLVQFQDESVVDDSQLPKDRFSAERLKGVDSTLKIQPAELGDSAMYLCASSSRQGSPGELFFGEGSRLTVL.

This chain links TRBV7-6 with TRBJ1-2; maybe TRBD1 (6 bases). Trimming shortened V by 2 bases and J by 6 bases, and 10 bases separated the two germline ends. The CDR3 has 13 residues. CDR1 is SGHVS, CDR2 FNYEAQ, per germline. The CDR3 DNA reads TGTGCCAGCAGCTTATATGGGGGCGATGGCTACACCTTC. The encoded protein is CASSLYGGDGYTF.

This clone has a handful of counts. This chain connects TRBV19 to TRBJ1-5; 7 bases align to TRBD1. CDR1 and CDR2 (germline): LNHDA, SQIVND (reference sequence). V dropped 4 bases and J dropped 3; count of bases not matched to a gene: 3. The CDR3 is made up of 14 amino acids. CDR3 loop: CASSRQGANQPQHF. DNA of the CDR3: TGTGCCAGTAGTAGACAGGGCGCCAATCAGCCCCAGCATTTT.

The V call is TRBV5-4, the J call TRBJ2-7; TRBD1 or TRBD2 may be the D gene (5 bases each). V was trimmed by 4 bases and J by 3 bases, leaving 11 bases between them. This CDR3 contains 13 residues. From germline, CDR1 is SGHNT and CDR2 YYREEE (reference sequence). DNA of the CDR3: TGTGCCAGCAGCCTCGGGACGGACTACGAGCAGTACTTC. Translating it yields CASSLGTDYEQYF.

The rearrangement joins TRBV15 to TRBJ2-1; 7 positions match TRBD2. CDR3 length: 14 residues. V was pared by 8 bases and J by 4 bases, with 8 bases of the junction left unmatched. Germline loops: CDR1 LNHNV, CDR2 YYDKDF (reference sequence). The CDR3 bases are TGTGCCACCCAAGTTGAGCGGGGATACAATGAGCAGTTCTTC. It translates to CATQVERGYNEQFF.

V and J are TRBV5-1 and TRBJ2-3; 7 bases match TRBD1. V lost 3 bases and J lost 7; bases outside the gene matches: 11. The CDR3 covers 15 residues. CDR1 is SGHRS, CDR2 YFSETQ, per germline. In DNA, the CDR3 is TGCGCCAGCAGCTCAGGAACAGGGGCCCGCCATACGCAGTATTTT. Translated: CASSSGTGARHTQYF.

The chain links TRBV5-1 to TRBJ2-3; TRBD2 is a possible D gene (5 bases). This CDR3 is built from 14 residues. Germline V gene data show CDR1 as SGHRS and CDR2 as YFSETQ. The V gene lost 9 bases and the J gene lost 3 bases, with 17 bases spanning the gap. The CDR3, as DNA: TGCGCCACCACCTCTACTAGTCGGACAGATACGCAGTATTTT. Translated, it gives CATTSTSRTDTQYF. The full variable domain, rest sourced from reference TRBV5-1 and TRBJ2-3, is KAGVTQTPRYLIKTRGQQVTLSCSPISGHRSVSWYQQTPGQGLQFLFEYFSETQRNKGNFPGRFSGRQFSNSRSEMNVSTLELGDSALYLCATTSTSRTDTQYFGPGTRLTVL.

The chain links TRBV20-1 to TRBJ1-1; D is unclear. This CDR3 spans 11 amino acids. Germline V gene sequence: CDR1 DFQATT, CDR2 SNEGSKA (reference sequence). V lost 3 bases and J 8 bases, leaving 10 bases between the germline ends. The DNA for the CDR3 is TGCAGTGCTAGGATCGCAACAGAAGCTTTCTTT. It specifies CSARIATEAFF.

This rearrangement joins TRBV30 to TRBJ1-1, with D maybe TRBD1 (6 bases). With 5 bases removed from V and 4 bases from J, the gap between germline ends came to 8 bases. CDR3 length equals 11 residues. Germline assignment: CDR1 GTSNPN and CDR2 SVGIG (reference sequence). CDR3 in DNA: TGTGCCTGGGGAGGGGGCACTGAAGCTTTCTTT. Its translation: CAWGGGTEAFF.

The chain joins TRBV5-1 to TRBJ1-2; D possibly corresponds to TRBD1 (5 bases). CDR1 and CDR2 (germline): SGHRS, YFSETQ. Trimming stripped 0 bases from V and 6 bases from J, with 12 bases between. The CDR3 covers 14 residues. The CDR3 region has the DNA TGCGCCAGCAGCTTGGTAGGGGAGGCGGATGGCTACACCTTC. This translates into CASSLVGEADGYTF.